The 24 T cell receptor beta chains presented below share a single source sample, sequenced in a study of STAT5B mutations in CD4+ large granular lymphocyte leukemia. Some clones are missing from TCRdb's copy, which holds only in-frame ones; the method was immunoSEQ multiplex PCR. Of approximately 25,000 clones in the sample, 74% were seen once. What was sequenced was CD4+ T cells from blood buffy coats. These receptors all come from a human donor in good health.

The rearrangement uses TRBV21-1 and TRBJ2-2; TRBD1, the table's D call, was not compared with the DNA. TRBV21-1 is an annotated pseudogene. The CDR3 runs 17 residues. The CDR3 DNA follows: TGTGCCAGCAGCAGGCGGACAGGGGGCTCGAACACCGGGGAGCTGTTTTTT. Translation: CASSRRTGGSNTGELFF.

This clone was observed a handful of times. This rearrangement joins TRBV10-3 to TRBJ1-4; no clear D gene. The CDR3 has 12 residues. V lost 3 bases and J 5 bases, leaving 4 bases between the germline ends. The germline gives CDR1 ENHRY, CDR2 SYGVKD. CDR3 nucleotide sequence: TGTGCCATCAGTGACGGGAATGAAAAACTGTTTTTT. Translation gives CAISDGNEKLFF.

CDR3 sequence: CASSARQLDTIYF. The CDR3 DNA follows: TGTGCCAGCAGCGCCCGACAATTGGACACCATATATTTT. This chain joins TRBV6-1 and TRBJ1-3; D is uncertain. Germline V gene data show CDR1 as MNHNS and CDR2 as SASEGT. CDR3 length: 13 residues. Trimming removed 6 bases at V and 8 bases at J, with 14 bases between.

The V call is TRBV7-3, the J call TRBJ1-2; maybe TRBD1 (5 bases). The CDR3 loop spans 14 amino acids. CDR1 and CDR2 from the germline V gene are SGHTA and FQGTGA. Trimming stripped 5 bases from V and 5 bases from J, with 15 bases between. As DNA, the CDR3 is TGTGCCAGCAGCCTTACCGGGACCCCTTATGGCTACACCTTC. This sequence encodes CASSLTGTPYGYTF.

This clone came up a few times. The V and J genes are TRBV6-7 and TRBJ1-5; 9 bases line up with TRBD1. TRBV6-7 is reported as an ORF; its role is uncertain. There are 15 residues in the CDR3. The junction had 7 bases not matched to a gene; V was cut back by 4 bases and J by 6 bases. The CDR3 DNA follows: TGTGCCAGCAGTTGCCGGGACAGGGTCTTTCAGCCCCAGCATTTT. Protein sequence: CASSCRDRVFQPQHF.

This clone appeared a few times. This sequence joins TRBV7-3 and TRBJ1-1, with D unclear. Trimming took 5 bases from V and 4 from J, leaving 14 bases between them. The CDR3 runs to 14 residues. The germline CDR1 and CDR2 sequences are SGHTA and FQGTGA. CDR3 amino acids: CASSPGSGSTEAFF. In nucleotides, the CDR3 is TGTGCCAGCAGCCCCGGGTCGGGGAGCACTGAAGCTTTCTTT.

The V call is TRBV2, the J call TRBJ2-7; D is perhaps TRBD1 or TRBD2 (5 bases each). CDR1 is SNHLY, CDR2 FYNNEI, per germline. Trimming removed 7 bases from V and 0 bases from J, with 16 bases in between. The CDR3 has 15 amino acids. The CDR3 is CASTTTRDPSYEQYF. CDR3 DNA sequence: TGTGCCAGCACAACCACCCGGGACCCCTCCTACGAGCAGTACTTC.

This clone was picked up a small number of times. The chain recombines TRBV2 with TRBJ1-5; D is perhaps TRBD1 (6 bases). CDR1 and CDR2 from the germline V gene are SNHLY and FYNNEI. The CDR3 has 13 residues. Trimming removed 1 base from V and 7 bases from J, with 8 bases in between. The CDR3 nucleotides read TGTGCCAGCAGTGAAGAGGGGGGGCAGCCCCAGCATTTT. It encodes CASSEEGGQPQHF.

The V gene is TRBV18, the J gene TRBJ2-6; a possible D gene is TRBD1 (6 bases). With 2 bases removed from V and 2 bases from J, the gap between germline ends came to 10 bases. CDR3 length: 16 residues. The germline CDR1 and CDR2 sequences are KGHSH and LQKENI. The CDR3 sequence is CASSPTGRTGANVLTF. The CDR3, as DNA: TGTGCCAGCTCACCAACAGGGAGAACTGGGGCCAACGTCCTGACTTTC.

This chain connects TRBV28 to TRBJ2-3, with 8 nucleotides matching TRBD1. The CDR3 loop spans 15 amino acids. Germline V CDR1 and CDR2: MDHEN, SYDVKM. The V segment lost 5 bases and the J segment 4 bases; nucleotides outside the gene matches: 8. The chain's CDR3 is CASSVYGQGADTQYF. CDR3 DNA: TGTGCCAGCAGTGTCTACGGACAGGGAGCAGATACGCAGTATTTT.

The V and J genes are TRBV11-3 and TRBJ2-1, with 11 bases fitting TRBD2. CDR1 is SGHNT, CDR2 YENEEA, per germline. V gave up 4 bases and J gave up 9 bases; unmatched junction bases: 14. The CDR3 runs to 17 residues. The CDR3 DNA reads as TGTGCCAGCAGCTCGGTTTTTCTCGGTAGCGGGAGGGCTGAGCAGTTCTTC. Its translation is CASSSVFLGSGRAEQFF.

This clone was observed a few times. The chain links TRBV10-1 to TRBJ1-1, with 10 bases lining up with TRBD1. The germline CDR1 and CDR2 sequences are WNHNN and SYGVQD (reference sequence). This CDR3 has 15 amino acids. V shed 5 bases, J shed 4 bases, and the junction held 7 bases outside the gene matches. CDR3 loop: CASSYSDRGLTEAFF. In DNA, the CDR3 is TGCGCCAGCAGTTACTCCGACAGGGGGCTCACTGAAGCTTTCTTT.

This clone was counted only a few times. V gene TRBV7-9 combines with J gene TRBJ2-5; D is undetermined. The CDR3 has 12 residues. The germline CDR1 and CDR2 sequences are SEHNR and FQNEAQ (reference sequence). With 5 bases removed from V and 5 bases from J, the gap between germline ends came to 9 bases. CDR3 DNA: TGTGCCAGCAGCGCGTTCGGGGAGACCCAGTACTTC. Translation gives CASSAFGETQYF.

The chain links TRBV6-1 to TRBJ2-1; maybe TRBD1 (5 bases). V was clipped by 8 bases and J by 4 bases, with 15 bases between them. This CDR3 spans 14 amino acids. Germline CDR1 MNHNS, CDR2 SASEGT. CDR3 residues: CASVPDTLYNEQFF. In DNA, the CDR3 is TGTGCCAGCGTACCGGACACCTTGTACAATGAGCAGTTCTTC.

V is TRBV29-1 and J is TRBJ1-5, with 11 bases that match TRBD1. Germline V lookup: CDR1 SQVTM, CDR2 ANQGSEA. J lost 4 bases, V lost 6 bases, and 5 bases had no gene match. The length of the CDR3 is 14 residues. The CDR3 reads CSVAGTGGNQPQHF. The CDR3 DNA is TGCAGCGTCGCCGGGACAGGGGGAAATCAGCCCCAGCATTTT.

The V and J genes are TRBV10-1 and TRBJ2-1, with 7 bases fitting TRBD1. Germline loops: CDR1 WNHNN, CDR2 SYGVQD (reference sequence). V lost 2 bases, J lost 10 bases, and 8 bases stayed unmatched. This CDR3 contains 14 residues. The DNA of the CDR3 is TGCGCCAGCAGTGAGAACCTCGACAGGGTAGAGCAGTTCTTC. Its protein is CASSENLDRVEQFF.

This clone was counted between two and nine times. The chain has TRBV2 and TRBJ1-1; a weak D match, TRBD1 (6 bases). V was trimmed by 4 bases and J by 11 bases, leaving 20 bases between them. The CDR3 has 14 residues. Germline CDR1 SNHLY, CDR2 FYNNEI. The CDR3 DNA sequence: TGTGCCAGCAGTGCGCTGACAGGACACCTTCGGGCTTTCTTT. This gives the protein CASSALTGHLRAFF.

The chain combines TRBV6-5 with TRBJ2-7, with D uncertain. The V and J ends lost 1 base and 2 bases respectively, with 9 bases between them. Per the germline V gene, CDR1 is MNHEY and CDR2 is SVGAGI. The CDR3 spans 14 residues. The CDR3 sequence is CASSYFGQTYEQYF. Written as DNA, the CDR3 is TGTGCCAGCAGTTACTTCGGGCAAACCTACGAGCAGTACTTC.

This chain links TRBV29-1 with TRBJ1-5; a possible D gene is TRBD1 (6 bases). CDR3 length equals 14 residues. Germline V gene sequence: CDR1 SQVTM, CDR2 ANQGSEA. V dropped 6 bases and J dropped 4 bases, with 16 bases sitting between them. The CDR3 region has the DNA TGCAGCGTCACGGAGCAGGGGCAAAATCAGCCCCAGCATTTT. This codes for CSVTEQGQNQPQHF.

V is TRBV18 and J is TRBJ2-2; perhaps TRBD1 as D (6 bases). The CDR3 is made up of 14 amino acids. Per germline, CDR1 KGHSH and CDR2 LQKENI. Trimming stripped 3 bases from V and 2 bases from J, with 7 bases between. This CDR3 reads CASSPDSNTGELFF. The CDR3 nucleotides read TGTGCCAGCTCACCGGACAGTAACACCGGGGAGCTGTTTTTT.

The chain links TRBV2 to TRBJ2-5; D is unclear. CDR3 length: 11 residues. CDR1 SNHLY and CDR2 FYNNEI come from the germline V gene. V was pared by 6 bases and J by 3 bases, with 5 bases between. The CDR3 bases are TGTGCCAGCAGCTCGAAAGAGACCCAGTACTTC. As protein: CASSSKETQYF.

In its sample, this clone was seen a few times. This chain connects TRBV5-4 to TRBJ1-2, with D uncertain. This CDR3 region has 13 residues. Trimming pared 3 bases from V and 6 bases from J, leaving 12 bases between. Germline-derived CDR1 and CDR2 are SGHNT and YYREEE (reference sequence). For the CDR3, the DNA is TGTGCCAGCAGCTCTACTCTCAAGGATGGCTACACCTTC. This translates into CASSSTLKDGYTF.

The genes are TRBV6-1 and TRBJ1-5, with D tentatively TRBD1 (6 bases). The CDR3 contains 15 residues. The germline gives CDR1 MNHNS, CDR2 SASEGT. The germline V and J ends were trimmed by 5 bases and 3 bases, with 14 bases remaining between them. In nucleotides, the CDR3 is TGTGCCAGCAGTTTAGAATGGACAGTCAATCAGCCCCAGCATTTT. This translates into CASSLEWTVNQPQHF.

The chain carries TRBV18 and TRBJ2-2; D is unresolved. The CDR3 length is 15 residues. Per germline, CDR1 KGHSH and CDR2 LQKENI. Trimming shortened V by 2 bases and J by 4 bases, and 11 bases separated the two germline ends. In nucleotides, the CDR3 is TGTGCCAGCTCACCAGTATCAGGCAGCACCGGGGAGCTGTTTTTT. It is translated as CASSPVSGSTGELFF.